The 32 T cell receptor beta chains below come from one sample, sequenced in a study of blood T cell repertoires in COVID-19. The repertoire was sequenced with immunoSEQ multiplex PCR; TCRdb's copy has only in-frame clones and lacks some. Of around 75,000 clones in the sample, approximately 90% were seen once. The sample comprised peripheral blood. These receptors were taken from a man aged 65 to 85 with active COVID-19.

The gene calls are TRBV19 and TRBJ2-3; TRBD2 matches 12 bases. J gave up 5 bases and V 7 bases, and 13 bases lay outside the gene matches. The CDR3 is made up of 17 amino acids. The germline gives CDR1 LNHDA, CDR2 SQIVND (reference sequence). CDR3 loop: CASNTPTSGGGGDTQYF. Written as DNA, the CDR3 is TGTGCCAGTAACACCCCGACTAGCGGGGGAGGGGGAGATACGCAGTATTTT.

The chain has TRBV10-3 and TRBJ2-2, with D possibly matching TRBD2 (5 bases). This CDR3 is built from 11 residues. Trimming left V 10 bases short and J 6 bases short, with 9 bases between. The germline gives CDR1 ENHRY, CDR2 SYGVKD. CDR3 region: CATAGAGELFF. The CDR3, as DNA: TGTGCCACCGCCGGGGCCGGGGAGCTGTTTTTT.

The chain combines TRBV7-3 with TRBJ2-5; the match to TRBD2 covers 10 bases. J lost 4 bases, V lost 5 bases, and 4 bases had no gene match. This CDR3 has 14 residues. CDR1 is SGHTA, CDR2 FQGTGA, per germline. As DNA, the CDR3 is TGTGCCAGCAGCAGAAGCGGGAGGGGAGAGACCCAGTACTTC. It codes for CASSRSGRGETQYF.

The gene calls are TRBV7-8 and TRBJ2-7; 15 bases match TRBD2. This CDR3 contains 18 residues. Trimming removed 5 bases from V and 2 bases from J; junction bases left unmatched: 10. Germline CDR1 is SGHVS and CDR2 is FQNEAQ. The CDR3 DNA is TGTGCCAGCAGCGCCGGACTAGCGGGAGGGCCGGGGGCCTACGAGCAGTACTTC. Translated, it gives CASSAGLAGGPGAYEQYF.

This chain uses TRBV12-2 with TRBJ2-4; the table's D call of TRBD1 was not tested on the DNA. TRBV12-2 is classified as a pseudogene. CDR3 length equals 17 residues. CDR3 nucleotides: TGTGCAAGTCGCTTGCCCATGACCCCAGGGCCCAAAAACATTCAGTACTTC. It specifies CASRLPMTPGPKNIQYF.

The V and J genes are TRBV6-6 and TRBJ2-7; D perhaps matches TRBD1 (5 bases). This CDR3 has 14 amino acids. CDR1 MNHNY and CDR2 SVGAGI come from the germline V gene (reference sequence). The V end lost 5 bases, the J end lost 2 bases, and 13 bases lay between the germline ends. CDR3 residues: CASSTRQSPYEQYF. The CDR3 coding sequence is TGTGCCAGCAGTACGAGACAGTCCCCCTACGAGCAGTACTTC.

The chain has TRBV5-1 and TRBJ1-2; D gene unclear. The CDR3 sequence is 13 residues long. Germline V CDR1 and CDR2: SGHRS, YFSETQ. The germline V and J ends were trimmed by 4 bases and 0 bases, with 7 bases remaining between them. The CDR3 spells CASSPTTNYGYTF. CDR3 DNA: TGCGCCAGCAGCCCCACAACTAACTATGGCTACACCTTC. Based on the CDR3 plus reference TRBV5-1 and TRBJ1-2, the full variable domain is KAGVTQTPRYLIKTRGQQVTLSCSPISGHRSVSWYQQTPGQGLQFLFEYFSETQRNKGNFPGRFSGRQFSNSRSEMNVSTLELGDSALYLCASSPTTNYGYTFGSGTRLTVV.

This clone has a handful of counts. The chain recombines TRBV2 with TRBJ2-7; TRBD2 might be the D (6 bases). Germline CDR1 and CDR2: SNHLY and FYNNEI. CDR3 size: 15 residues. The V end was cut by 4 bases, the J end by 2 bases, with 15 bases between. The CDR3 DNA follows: TGTGCCAGCAGTGGGGTCTCGGGACTGGCCTACGAGCAGTACTTC. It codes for CASSGVSGLAYEQYF.

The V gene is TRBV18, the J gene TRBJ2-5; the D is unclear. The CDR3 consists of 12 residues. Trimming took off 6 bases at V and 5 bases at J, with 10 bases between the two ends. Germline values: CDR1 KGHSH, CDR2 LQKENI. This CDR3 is CASSLEPETQYF. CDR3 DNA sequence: TGTGCCAGCTCCCTGGAGCCTGAGACCCAGTACTTC.

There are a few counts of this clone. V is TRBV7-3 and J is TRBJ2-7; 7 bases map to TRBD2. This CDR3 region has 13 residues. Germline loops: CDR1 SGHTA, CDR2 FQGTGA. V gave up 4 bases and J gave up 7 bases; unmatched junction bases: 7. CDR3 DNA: TGTGCCAGCAGCTCCCCCACTAGCGCGGAGCAGTACTTC. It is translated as CASSSPTSAEQYF.

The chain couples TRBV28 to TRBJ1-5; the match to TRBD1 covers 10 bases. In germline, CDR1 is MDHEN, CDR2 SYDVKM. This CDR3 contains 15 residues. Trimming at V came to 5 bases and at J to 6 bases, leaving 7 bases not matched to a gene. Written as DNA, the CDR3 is TGTGCCAGCAGTCCGGACAGGGGGGTGGGTCAGCCCCAGCATTTT. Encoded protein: CASSPDRGVGQPQHF.

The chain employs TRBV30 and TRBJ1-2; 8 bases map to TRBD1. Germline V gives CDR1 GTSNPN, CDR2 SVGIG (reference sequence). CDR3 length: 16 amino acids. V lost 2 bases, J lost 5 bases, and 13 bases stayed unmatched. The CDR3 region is CAWSPLGQGAWYGYTF. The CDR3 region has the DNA TGTGCCTGGAGTCCCCTCGGACAGGGAGCTTGGTATGGCTACACCTTC.

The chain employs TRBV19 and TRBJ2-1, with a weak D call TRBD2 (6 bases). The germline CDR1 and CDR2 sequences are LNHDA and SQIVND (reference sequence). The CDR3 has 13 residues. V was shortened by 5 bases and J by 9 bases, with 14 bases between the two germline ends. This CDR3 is CASSAGRAGEQFF. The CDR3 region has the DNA TGTGCCAGTAGTGCGGGTCGAGCGGGTGAGCAGTTCTTC.

The chain's CDR3 is CASSIGPPGQGASYNSPLHF. CDR3 DNA sequence: TGTGCCAGTAGTATTGGGCCGCCGGGACAGGGGGCCTCCTATAATTCACCCCTCCACTTT. The chain uses TRBV19 and TRBJ1-6; TRBD1 agrees at 12 bases. The CDR3 length is 20 residues. Germline assignment: CDR1 LNHDA and CDR2 SQIVND (reference sequence). The trim removed 3 bases at V and 0 bases at J, leaving 9 bases unmatched.

CDR3 protein: CASSPPTSNEQFF. The CDR3 nucleotides are TGTGCCAGCAGTCCACCGACTAGCAATGAGCAGTTCTTC. The rearrangement links TRBV12-3 or TRBV12-4 to TRBJ2-1; TRBD2 is a possible D gene (6 bases). This CDR3 spans 13 amino acids. Trimming left V 5 bases short and J 6 bases short, with 11 bases between.

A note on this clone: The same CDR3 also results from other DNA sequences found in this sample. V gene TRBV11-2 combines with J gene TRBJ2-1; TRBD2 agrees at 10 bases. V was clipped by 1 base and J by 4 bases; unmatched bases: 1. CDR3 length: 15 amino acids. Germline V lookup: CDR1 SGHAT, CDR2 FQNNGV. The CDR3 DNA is TGTGCCAGCAGCTTAGGGACTAGCGGTTACAATGAGCAGTTCTTC. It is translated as CASSLGTSGYNEQFF.

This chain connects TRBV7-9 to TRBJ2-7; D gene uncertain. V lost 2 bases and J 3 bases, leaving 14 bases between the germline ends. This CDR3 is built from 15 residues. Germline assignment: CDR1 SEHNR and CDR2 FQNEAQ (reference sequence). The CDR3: CASSLLGNRDYEQYF. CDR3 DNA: TGTGCCAGCAGCTTATTGGGCAACAGAGACTACGAGCAGTACTTC.

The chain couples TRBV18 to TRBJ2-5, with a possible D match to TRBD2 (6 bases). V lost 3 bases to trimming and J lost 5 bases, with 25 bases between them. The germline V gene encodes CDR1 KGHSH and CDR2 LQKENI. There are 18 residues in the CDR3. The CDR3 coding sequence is TGTGCCAGCTCACCGTTGGGGACTTTCGGGAGCGCGGGGGAGACCCAGTACTTC. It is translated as CASSPLGTFGSAGETQYF. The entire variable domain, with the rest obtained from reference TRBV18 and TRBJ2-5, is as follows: NAGVMQNPRHLVRRRGQEARLRCSPMKGHSHVYWYRQLPEEGLKFMVYLQKENIIDESGMPKERFSAEFPKEGPSILRIQQVVRGDSAAYFCASSPLGTFGSAGETQYFGPGTRLLVL.

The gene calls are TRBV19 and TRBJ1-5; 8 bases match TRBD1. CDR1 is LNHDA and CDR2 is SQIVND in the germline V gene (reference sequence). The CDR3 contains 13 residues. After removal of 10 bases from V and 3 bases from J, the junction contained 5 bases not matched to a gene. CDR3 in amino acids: CATRTGNNQPQHF. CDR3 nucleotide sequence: TGTGCCACCCGGACAGGGAACAATCAGCCCCAGCATTTT.

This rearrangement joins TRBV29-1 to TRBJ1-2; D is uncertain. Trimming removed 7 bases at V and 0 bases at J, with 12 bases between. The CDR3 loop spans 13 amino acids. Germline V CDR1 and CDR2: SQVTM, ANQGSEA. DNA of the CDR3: TGCAGCGCCGGGAACGATGCTAACTATGGCTACACCTTC. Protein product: CSAGNDANYGYTF.

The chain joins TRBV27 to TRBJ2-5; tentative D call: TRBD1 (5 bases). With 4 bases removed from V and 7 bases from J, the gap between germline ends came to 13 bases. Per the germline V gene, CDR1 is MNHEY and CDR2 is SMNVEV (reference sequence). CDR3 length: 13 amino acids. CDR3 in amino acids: CASSSDPQGTQYF. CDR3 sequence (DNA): TGTGCCAGCAGTTCGGATCCGCAGGGGACCCAGTACTTC.

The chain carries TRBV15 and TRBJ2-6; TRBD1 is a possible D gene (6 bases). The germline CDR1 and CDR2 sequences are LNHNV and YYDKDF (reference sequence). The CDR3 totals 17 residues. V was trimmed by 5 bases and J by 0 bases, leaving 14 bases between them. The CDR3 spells CATSPQDSLSGANVLTF. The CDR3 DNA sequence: TGTGCCACCAGCCCGCAGGACAGCCTCTCTGGGGCCAACGTCCTGACTTTC.

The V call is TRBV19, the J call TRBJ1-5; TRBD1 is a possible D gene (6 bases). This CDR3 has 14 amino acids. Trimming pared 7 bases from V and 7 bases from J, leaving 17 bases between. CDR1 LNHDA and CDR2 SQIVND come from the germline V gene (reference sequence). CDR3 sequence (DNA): TGTGCCAGTACAATAGGGGGAGGGTGGCAGCCCCAGCATTTT. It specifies CASTIGGGWQPQHF. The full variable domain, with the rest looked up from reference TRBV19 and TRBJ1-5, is DGGITQSPKYLFRKEGQNVTLSCEQNLNHDAMYWYRQDPGQGLRLIYYSQIVNDFQKGDIAEGYSVSREKKESFPLTVTSAQKNPTAFYLCASTIGGGWQPQHFGDGTRLSIL.

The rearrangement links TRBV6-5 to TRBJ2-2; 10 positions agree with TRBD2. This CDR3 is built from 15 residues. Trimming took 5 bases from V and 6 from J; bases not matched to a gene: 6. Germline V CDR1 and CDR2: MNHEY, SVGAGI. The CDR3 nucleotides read TGTGCCAGCAGTCCGAGAGCGGGAGGGGCCGGGGAGCTGTTTTTT. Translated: CASSPRAGGAGELFF.

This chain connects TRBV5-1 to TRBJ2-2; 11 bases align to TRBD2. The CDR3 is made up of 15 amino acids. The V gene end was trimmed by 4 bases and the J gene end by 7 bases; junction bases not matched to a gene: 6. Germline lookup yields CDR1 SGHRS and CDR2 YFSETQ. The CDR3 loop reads CASSQTSGSGGELFF. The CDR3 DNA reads TGCGCCAGCAGCCAAACTAGCGGGAGTGGCGGGGAGCTGTTTTTT.

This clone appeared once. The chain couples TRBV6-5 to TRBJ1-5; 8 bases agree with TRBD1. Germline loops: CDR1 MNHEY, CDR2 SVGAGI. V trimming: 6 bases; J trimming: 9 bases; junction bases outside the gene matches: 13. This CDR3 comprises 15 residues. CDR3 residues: CASRPDRAAVTPQHF. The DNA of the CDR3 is TGTGCCAGCAGGCCGGACAGGGCGGCTGTGACGCCCCAGCATTTT.

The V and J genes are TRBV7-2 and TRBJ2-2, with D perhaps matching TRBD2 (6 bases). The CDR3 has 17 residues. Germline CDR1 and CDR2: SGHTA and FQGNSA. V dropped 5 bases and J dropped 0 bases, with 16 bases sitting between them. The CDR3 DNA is TGTGCCAGCAGCCGTGTGGGGGACTTATCGAACACCGGGGAGCTGTTTTTT. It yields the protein CASSRVGDLSNTGELFF.

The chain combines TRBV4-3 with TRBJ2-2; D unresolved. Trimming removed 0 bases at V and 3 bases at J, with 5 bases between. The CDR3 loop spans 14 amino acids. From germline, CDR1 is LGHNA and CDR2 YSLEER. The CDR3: CASSQDRDTGELFF. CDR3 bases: TGCGCCAGCAGCCAAGATCGCGACACCGGGGAGCTGTTTTTT.

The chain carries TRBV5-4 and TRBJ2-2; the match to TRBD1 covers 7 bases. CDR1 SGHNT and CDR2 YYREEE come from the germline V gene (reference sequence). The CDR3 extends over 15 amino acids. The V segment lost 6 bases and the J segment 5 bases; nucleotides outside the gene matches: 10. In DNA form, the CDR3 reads TGTGCCAGCACCCTACAGACAGGGTCGACCGGGGAGCTGTTTTTT. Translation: CASTLQTGSTGELFF.

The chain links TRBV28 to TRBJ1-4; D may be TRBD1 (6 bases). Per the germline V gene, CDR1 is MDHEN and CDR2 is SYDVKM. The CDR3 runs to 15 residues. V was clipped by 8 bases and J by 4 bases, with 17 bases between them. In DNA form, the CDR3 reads TGTGCCAGCGTCCCCCGGGGGGGCTTTAATGAAAAACTGTTTTTT. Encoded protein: CASVPRGGFNEKLFF.

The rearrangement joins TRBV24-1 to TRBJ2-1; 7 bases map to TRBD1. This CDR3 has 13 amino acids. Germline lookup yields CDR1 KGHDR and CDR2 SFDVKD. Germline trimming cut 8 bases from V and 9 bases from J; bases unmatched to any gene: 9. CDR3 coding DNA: TGTGCCACCACCAGACAGGGTGTAGCTGAGCAGTTCTTC. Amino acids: CATTRQGVAEQFF.

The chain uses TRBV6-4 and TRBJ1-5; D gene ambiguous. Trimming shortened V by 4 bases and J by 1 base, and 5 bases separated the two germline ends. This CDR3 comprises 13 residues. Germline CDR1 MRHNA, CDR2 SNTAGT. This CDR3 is CASSVSSNQPQHF. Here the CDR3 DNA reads TGTGCCAGCAGTGTTAGCAGCAATCAGCCCCAGCATTTT.